This T cell receptor beta chain comes out of a study of early T cells in non-severe SARS-CoV-2 infection. Study as a whole: From unsorted whole blood, bulk RNA was sequenced, and the chains remained unpaired.

In regard to this clonotype: What it recognizes is unknown.

The protocol attached unique molecular identifiers to individual cDNA molecules. Each CDR3 protein is one row after TCRdb ran MiXCR on the 5' RACE reads. This table has around 55,000 distinct CDR3 sequences, roughly an eighth appearing once. CDR3 size: 16 residues. V was shortened by 0 bases and J by 5 bases, with 16 bases between the two germline ends. CDR1 and CDR2 from the germline V gene are SGHVS and FNYEAQ. The study, taken as a whole, reports: VDJdb matching, biased toward anti-spike CD8 responses, missed private and CD4 specificities.

The TCR sequence derives from an adult who was a healthcare worker with PCR-confirmed SARS-CoV-2 infection or an uninfected control (not recorded which). The chain carries TRBV7-6 and TRBJ2-5; perhaps TRBD2 as D (5 bases). Sequenced material: whole blood. The CDR3 sequence: CASSLARVGVEETQYF. CDR3 sequence (DNA): TGTGCCAGCAGCTTAGCGCGGGTCGGGGTGGAGGAGACCCAGTACTTC.